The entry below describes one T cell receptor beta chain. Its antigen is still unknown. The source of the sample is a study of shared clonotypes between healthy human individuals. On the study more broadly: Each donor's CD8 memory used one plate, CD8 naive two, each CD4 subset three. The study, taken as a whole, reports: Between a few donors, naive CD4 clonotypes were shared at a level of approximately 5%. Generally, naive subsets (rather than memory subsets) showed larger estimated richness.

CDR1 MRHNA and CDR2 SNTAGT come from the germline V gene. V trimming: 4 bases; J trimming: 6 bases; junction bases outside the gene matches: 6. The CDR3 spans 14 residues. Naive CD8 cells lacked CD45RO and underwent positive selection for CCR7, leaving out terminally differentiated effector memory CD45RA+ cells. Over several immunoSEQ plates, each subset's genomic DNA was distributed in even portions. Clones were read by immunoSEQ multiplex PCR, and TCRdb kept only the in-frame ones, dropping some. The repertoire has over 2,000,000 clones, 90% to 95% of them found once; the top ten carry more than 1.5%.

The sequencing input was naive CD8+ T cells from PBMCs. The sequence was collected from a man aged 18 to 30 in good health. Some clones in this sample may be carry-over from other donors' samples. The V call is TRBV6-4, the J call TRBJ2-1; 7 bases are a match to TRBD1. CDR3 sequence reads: CASSVLGTVNEQFF. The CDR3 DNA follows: TGTGCCAGCAGTGTCCTCGGGACAGTCAATGAGCAGTTCTTC.